A single sample is the source of the 29 T cell receptor beta chains below, sequenced in a study of blood T cells in healthy people across ages (dated by TCRdb to between 2014 and 2017). The protocol used for the library was 5' RACE. This sample was sequenced with an Illumina HiSeq 2500. The second PCR ran for roughly 6 to 11 cycles and used a J-beta primer mix along with a sample-barcoded 5' primer. TCRdb trimmed public reads at Q25 via fastp, called clones via MiXCR and kept in-frame beta chains. Entries that share a CDR3 protein sequence are merged under the most common genes and DNA. The sample data list hundreds of thousands of distinct CDR3 sequences, and over 45% of these were observed just once. The ten most abundant clones make up under 35% of the sample. Specimen: blood. These receptors all stem from a woman aged 55-70 years in good health.

Only a few counts were recorded for this clonotype. This sequence joins TRBV20-1 and TRBJ2-6, with no clear D. This CDR3 contains 17 residues. The V and J ends lost 3 bases and 0 bases respectively, with 15 bases between them. Looked up from germline, CDR1 is DFQATT and CDR2 is SNEGSKA (reference sequence). As DNA, the CDR3 is TGCAGTGCTAGCGCCCAGACCGGTTCCTCTGGGGCCAACGTCCTGACTTTC. Translation gives CSASAQTGSSGANVLTF.

V gene TRBV12-3 or TRBV12-4 combines with J gene TRBJ2-1; 11 bases map to TRBD2. The CDR3 has 17 amino acids. V dropped 2 bases and J dropped 3; count of bases not matched to a gene: 6. The chain's CDR3 is CASSLSPGLAVYNEQFF. The CDR3 bases are TGTGCCAGCAGTTTAAGCCCGGGACTAGCGGTCTACAATGAGCAGTTCTTC.

CDR3: CSAQGLVRYEQYF. DNA of the CDR3: TGCAGTGCCCAGGGACTAGTTAGGTACGAGCAGTACTTC. The chain has TRBV20-1 and TRBJ2-5; 8 bases are a match to TRBD2. The tail of the sequence fits TRBJ2-7 better, so the J call may be wrong. The CDR3 contains 13 residues. Germline CDR1 and CDR2: DFQATT and SNEGSKA (reference sequence).

This chain uses TRBV10-3 with TRBJ2-3; TRBD1 or TRBD2 may be the D gene (5 bases each). V lost 0 bases and J 2 bases, leaving 12 bases between the germline ends. Looked up from germline, CDR1 is ENHRY and CDR2 is SYGVKD. This CDR3 has 16 amino acids. CDR3 region: CAISESRGGPTDTQYF. The CDR3 DNA reads as TGTGCCATCAGTGAGTCTCGGGGCGGACCCACAGATACGCAGTATTTT.

The genes are TRBV7-2 and TRBJ1-2; D not resolved. Germline V lookup: CDR1 SGHTA, CDR2 FQGNSA. The CDR3 covers 12 residues. Trimming pared 0 bases from V and 8 bases from J, leaving 7 bases between. The CDR3, as DNA: TGTGCCAGCAGCTTAGCGGGCCTGGGCTACACCTTC. It codes for CASSLAGLGYTF.

This clonotype has a handful of counts. The chain recombines TRBV15 with TRBJ2-5; 8 positions agree with TRBD1. With V trimmed by 3 bases and J by 3 bases, 0 bases remained unmatched. CDR1 and CDR2 (germline): LNHNV, YYDKDF (reference sequence). The CDR3 loop spans 13 amino acids. DNA for the CDR3: TGTGCCACCAGCAGGGACAGGGAAGAGACCCAGTACTTC. Encoded protein: CATSRDREETQYF.

The rearrangement links TRBV7-9 to TRBJ2-4; 12 bases match TRBD2. Germline CDR1 SEHNR, CDR2 FQNEAQ (reference sequence). The CDR3 totals 17 residues. The DNA for the CDR3 is TGTGCAAGCGGGGCTAGCGGGAGGGGGCTAGCCAAAAACATTCAGTACTTC. Amino acids: CASGASGRGLAKNIQYF.

V is TRBV2 and J is TRBJ2-6, with no clear D. Germline loops: CDR1 SNHLY, CDR2 FYNNEI. CDR3 size: 17 residues. Trimming pared 3 bases from V and 1 base from J, leaving 13 bases between. The CDR3 nucleotides are TGTGCCAGCAGTGACGATAGACGGCCGTCTGGGGCCAACGTCCTGACTTTC. The encoded protein is CASSDDRRPSGANVLTF.

The chain's CDR3 is CASSYPLAVDYEQYF. The CDR3 DNA is TGTGCCAGCAGCTACCCGCTAGCAGTCGATTACGAGCAGTACTTC. The J gene is TRBJ2-7, the V gene TRBV7-9, with D perhaps TRBD2 (5 bases). CDR1 is SEHNR, CDR2 FQNEAQ, per germline (reference sequence). Trimming cost V 4 bases and J 4 bases, with 17 bases left between them. The CDR3 totals 15 residues.

This clonotype appeared once. The J gene is TRBJ2-7, the V gene TRBV20-1; tentative D call: TRBD2 (6 bases). The germline CDR1 and CDR2 sequences are DFQATT and SNEGSKA (reference sequence). The V end was cut by 3 bases, the J end by 6 bases, with 12 bases between. There are 12 residues in the CDR3. The CDR3 DNA sequence: TGCAGTGCTAGCGGGAGCGAGGGCGAGCAGTACTTC. As protein: CSASGSEGEQYF.

V is TRBV7-3 and J is TRBJ2-3, with 13 bases lining up with TRBD2. The trim removed 5 bases at V and 3 bases at J, leaving 5 bases unmatched. CDR1 is SGHTA and CDR2 is FQGTGA in the germline V gene. CDR3 size: 16 residues. The CDR3 DNA reads TGTGCCAGCAGCACTGGACTAGCGGGAGCTACAGATACGCAGTATTTT. This encodes CASSTGLAGATDTQYF.

This chain connects TRBV10-3 to TRBJ2-7; no firm D call. V was trimmed by 4 bases and J by 2 bases, leaving 3 bases between them. Looked up from germline, CDR1 is ENHRY and CDR2 is SYGVKD. The CDR3 consists of 11 residues. The CDR3 region is CAISGAYEQYF. CDR3 DNA sequence: TGTGCCATCAGTGGAGCCTACGAGCAGTACTTC.

This clonotype was detected ten times or more. The chain couples TRBV12-3 or TRBV12-4 to TRBJ2-6; D uncertain. CDR3 length: 15 amino acids. Trimming pared 5 bases from V and 0 bases from J, leaving 8 bases between. CDR3 nucleotide sequence: TGTGCCAGCAGTCTCCGATTCTCTGGGGCCAACGTCCTGACTTTC. Protein product: CASSLRFSGANVLTF.

Only a few counts were recorded for this clonotype. The CDR3, as DNA: TGCAGCGCCCTAGGTAGCGGGAGTAGGGATACGCAGTATTTT. Residues: CSALGSGSRDTQYF. The chain is built from TRBV29-1 and TRBJ2-3; the match to TRBD2 covers 9 bases. Germline CDR1 reads SQVTM; CDR2 reads ANQGSEA. V lost 7 bases, J lost 6 bases, and 11 bases stayed unmatched. There are 14 residues in the CDR3.

This chain links TRBV28 with TRBJ1-2; 7 bases line up with TRBD1. This CDR3 is 12 amino acids long. The V and J ends lost 6 bases and 5 bases, in that order; junction bases with no gene match: 3. Germline V gene sequence: CDR1 MDHEN, CDR2 SYDVKM. The CDR3 DNA reads TGTGCCAGCAGGAGACAGGGATATGGCTACACCTTC. Protein product: CASRRQGYGYTF.

The V call is TRBV7-8, the J call TRBJ2-7; 9 bases match TRBD2. The V segment lost 1 base and the J segment 3 bases; nucleotides outside the gene matches: 4. The CDR3 loop spans 15 amino acids. Germline CDR1 and CDR2: SGHVS and FQNEAQ. The CDR3 DNA is TGTGCCAGCAGCTTAGTTCGAGCGGGAGGCTACGAGCAGTACTTC. Its protein product is CASSLVRAGGYEQYF.

The chain combines TRBV4-2 with TRBJ1-2, with D uncertain. The V and J ends lost 1 base and 6 bases respectively, with 9 bases between them. In germline, CDR1 is LGHNA, CDR2 YNFKEQ. CDR3 length equals 13 residues. This CDR3 is CASSQVGENGYTF. The CDR3 DNA follows: TGTGCCAGCAGCCAAGTTGGTGAGAATGGCTACACCTTC.

The chain uses TRBV6-2 or TRBV6-3 and TRBJ2-7; no clear D gene. From germline, CDR1 is MNHEY and CDR2 SVGEGT. V was trimmed by 4 bases and J by 4 bases, leaving 8 bases between them. The CDR3 sequence is 12 residues long. CDR3 DNA sequence: TGTGCCAGCAGTTCGTGGCTGTACGAGCAGTACTTC. Translating gives CASSSWLYEQYF.

The gene calls are TRBV4-2 and TRBJ2-7; D unresolved. Trimming took 0 bases from V and 4 from J, leaving 10 bases between them. From germline, CDR1 is LGHNA and CDR2 YNFKEQ. The CDR3 totals 14 residues. This chain's CDR3 is CASSQESRAYEQYF. The CDR3 bases are TGTGCCAGCAGCCAAGAGTCGAGAGCGTACGAGCAGTACTTC.

V and J are TRBV7-4 and TRBJ2-7; a possible D gene is TRBD2 (7 bases). Trimming removed 7 bases at V and 2 bases at J, with 24 bases between. The CDR3 has 17 amino acids. Germline loops: CDR1 SGHVT, CDR2 SQSDAQ. CDR3: CASNLLYRGAQPYEQYF. The DNA of the CDR3 is TGTGCCAGCAACCTTCTATATCGGGGGGCACAACCCTACGAGCAGTACTTC.

In its sample, this clonotype was seen a few times. The gene calls are TRBV11-1 and TRBJ2-2, with 7 bases lining up with TRBD2. This CDR3 spans 17 amino acids. After removal of 5 bases from V and 3 bases from J, the junction contained 12 bases not matched to a gene. Germline V gene lookup returns CDR1 SGHAT and CDR2 FQDESV (reference sequence). CDR3 sequence (DNA): TGTGCCAGCAGCGAACGTACTAGCGCCCTTTACACCGGGGAGCTGTTTTTT. Its protein product is CASSERTSALYTGELFF.

This clonotype was seen a few times. The chain carries TRBV20-1 and TRBJ2-5; the D gene is possibly TRBD1 (6 bases). V was clipped by 6 bases and J by 1 base, with 24 bases between them. This CDR3 contains 17 residues. CDR1 and CDR2 from the germline V gene are DFQATT and SNEGSKA (reference sequence). The CDR3 sequence is CSAQGYGVSVGQETQYF. CDR3 in DNA: TGCAGTGCCCAGGGGTATGGGGTTAGTGTGGGCCAAGAGACCCAGTACTTC.

DNA for the CDR3: TGTGCCAGCAGCCAAGGTTCGGACAGGGGCACTGAAGCTTTCTTT. The encoded protein is CASSQGSDRGTEAFF. The chain couples TRBV4-2 to TRBJ1-1, with 9 positions matching TRBD1. The CDR3 has 15 amino acids. Germline loops: CDR1 LGHNA, CDR2 YNFKEQ. With V trimmed by 1 base and J by 4 bases, 4 bases remained unmatched.

This chain links TRBV15 with TRBJ2-7; 7 bases line up with TRBD2. V lost 4 bases, J lost 4 bases, and 10 bases stayed unmatched. CDR1 is LNHNV and CDR2 is YYDKDF in the germline V gene (reference sequence). The CDR3 is made up of 15 amino acids. Written as DNA, the CDR3 is TGTGCCACCAGCATAGCGGCAGGGAGGGAGTACGAGCAGTACTTC. This gives the protein CATSIAAGREYEQYF.

The chain carries TRBV6-6 and TRBJ1-2, with D maybe TRBD1 (6 bases). Germline values: CDR1 MNHNY, CDR2 SVGAGI (reference sequence). V dropped 5 bases and J dropped 2 bases, with 18 bases sitting between them. This CDR3 region has 16 residues. CDR3 DNA: TGTGCCAGCAGTATGCTGGCCCCGGACAGAAACTATGGCTACACCTTC. Its protein is CASSMLAPDRNYGYTF.

A few counts support this clonotype. The chain combines TRBV6-2 or TRBV6-3 with TRBJ1-2, with D hard to call. This CDR3 comprises 11 residues. Germline V CDR1 and CDR2: MNHEY, SVGEGT. The germline V and J ends were trimmed by 6 bases and 0 bases, with 2 bases remaining between them. The CDR3, as DNA: TGTGCCAGCAGAACTAACTATGGCTACACCTTC. This gives the protein CASRTNYGYTF.

V is TRBV6-1 and J is TRBJ1-4; D not resolved. With 1 base removed from V and 7 bases from J, the gap between germline ends came to 10 bases. The V gene's germline CDR1 is MNHNS and CDR2 SASEGT. The CDR3 totals 14 residues. CDR3 sequence (DNA): TGTGCCAGCAGTGAAGGTGTAACTGGTGAAAAACTGTTTTTT. Translated: CASSEGVTGEKLFF.

The CDR3 sequence is CSARDVGLAGLYEQYF. CDR3 sequence (DNA): TGCAGTGCTAGAGACGTTGGACTAGCGGGACTATACGAGCAGTACTTC. This chain uses TRBV20-1 with TRBJ2-7, with TRBD2 matching 12 bases. CDR3 length equals 16 residues. With V trimmed by 0 bases and J by 4 bases, 7 bases remained unmatched. Germline CDR1 is DFQATT and CDR2 is SNEGSKA (reference sequence).

This rearrangement joins TRBV9 to TRBJ2-5; perhaps TRBD2 as D (6 bases). In germline, CDR1 is SGDLS, CDR2 YYNGEE. The CDR3 runs to 17 residues. The V end was cut by 3 bases, the J end by 5 bases, with 23 bases between. The CDR3 is CASSAPPSTGAGETQYF. The CDR3 coding sequence is TGTGCCAGCAGCGCCCCGCCTAGTACGGGAGCTGGGGAGACCCAGTACTTC. Supplemented by reference TRBV9 and TRBJ2-5, the full variable domain reads DSGVTQTPKHLITATGQRVTLRCSPRSGDLSVYWYQQSLDQGLQFLIQYYNGEERAKGNILERFSAQQFPDLHSELNLSSLELGDSALYFCASSAPPSTGAGETQYFGPGTRLLVL.